The 11 T cell receptor beta chains reported below all come from one sample, sequenced in a study of T cell repertoires in cytomegalovirus infection. TCRdb re-analysed the reads in MiXCR, keeping a single row per CDR3 protein. The top ten hold 12% of the sample, which has hundreds of thousands of distinct CDR3 sequences, 30% to 35% seen once. These receptors lack a known antigen. The specimen comprised cultured CD8+ T cells from PBMCs, sampled from culture after CMV antigen stimulation. These receptors were taken from a human donor in good health (CMV status not recorded). Some clones in this sample may be carry-over from other donors' samples.

The chain recombines TRBV19 with TRBJ1-3; D is uncertain. The CDR3 consists of 14 residues. Germline V gene lookup returns CDR1 LNHDA and CDR2 SQIVND (reference sequence). V lost 3 bases to trimming and J lost 6 bases, with 12 bases between them. The CDR3 is CASSMGDWENTIYF. As DNA, the CDR3 is TGTGCCAGTAGTATGGGCGATTGGGAAAACACCATATATTTT. Full variable domain (outside the CDR3, taken from reference TRBV19 and TRBJ1-3): DGGITQSPKYLFRKEGQNVTLSCEQNLNHDAMYWYRQDPGQGLRLIYYSQIVNDFQKGDIAEGYSVSREKKESFPLTVTSAQKNPTAFYLCASSMGDWENTIYFGEGSWLTVV.

J is TRBJ2-2 and V is TRBV11-2; 8 nucleotides match TRBD2. In germline, CDR1 is SGHAT, CDR2 FQNNGV. V gave up 3 bases and J gave up 4 bases; unmatched junction bases: 7. The CDR3 covers 16 residues. For the CDR3, the DNA is TGTGCCAGCAGCTTTCGGGGGGGGCTGGGCACCGGGGAGCTGTTTTTT. The encoded protein is CASSFRGGLGTGELFF. Together with reference TRBV11-2 and TRBJ2-2, the CDR3 gives the full variable domain: EAGVAQSPRYKIIEKRQSVAFWCNPISGHATLYWYQQILGQGPKLLIQFQNNGVVDDSQLPKDRFSAERLKGVDSTLKIQPAKLEDSAVYLCASSFRGGLGTGELFFGEGSRLTVL.

This clonotype showed up just a few times. The chain joins TRBV28 to TRBJ2-4; D could derive from TRBD1 or TRBD2 (7 bases each). V was cut by 2 bases and J by 2 bases, with 19 bases left in between. The germline V gene has CDR1 MDHEN and CDR2 SYDVKM. The CDR3 extends over 18 amino acids. CDR3: CASSLAWGEGATKNIQYF. CDR3 nucleotide sequence: TGTGCCAGCAGTTTAGCGTGGGGGGAGGGGGCGACCAAAAACATTCAGTACTTC.

The chain joins TRBV7-4 to TRBJ1-1; no firm D call. The germline gives CDR1 SGHVT, CDR2 SQSDAQ. The CDR3 length is 13 residues. Trimming removed 3 bases at V and 11 bases at J, with 16 bases between. Here the CDR3 reads CASSFRTAPGAFF. CDR3 in DNA: TGTGCCAGCAGCTTTCGTACAGCCCCCGGGGCTTTCTTT.

The rearrangement joins TRBV4-1 to TRBJ2-1, with D uncertain. V gave up 2 bases and J gave up 5 bases, with 13 bases separating them. The CDR3 extends over 15 amino acids. Germline CDR1 MGHRA, CDR2 YSYEKL. The chain's CDR3 is CASSQREAVHNEQFF. The CDR3 coding sequence is TGCGCCAGCAGCCAAAGAGAGGCAGTCCACAATGAGCAGTTCTTC.

This clonotype was recorded at least ten times. This chain connects TRBV7-6 to TRBJ2-7; D is perhaps TRBD1 or TRBD2 (5 bases each). Germline V gives CDR1 SGHVS, CDR2 FNYEAQ. There are 15 residues in the CDR3. V dropped 3 bases and J dropped 3 bases, with 15 bases sitting between them. The CDR3 reads CASSFGPDGGYEQYF. The CDR3 coding sequence is TGTGCCAGCAGCTTTGGACCGGATGGGGGCTACGAGCAGTACTTC.

A few counts support this clonotype. The chain couples TRBV7-3 to TRBJ1-1; D ambiguous. V was pared by 4 bases and J by 2 bases, with 11 bases between. Per germline, CDR1 SGHTA and CDR2 FQGTGA. There are 14 residues in the CDR3. The CDR3 loop is CASSSSDGNTEAFF. For the CDR3, the DNA is TGTGCCAGCAGCTCCTCCGACGGTAACACTGAAGCTTTCTTT.

The gene calls are TRBV7-9 and TRBJ2-1; 8 nucleotides agree with TRBD1. The V segment lost 2 bases and the J segment 8 bases; nucleotides outside the gene matches: 5. This CDR3 region has 14 residues. The germline gives CDR1 SEHNR, CDR2 FQNEAQ (reference sequence). CDR3 nucleotides: TGTGCCAGCAGCTTAACCGACAGGGGAGATGAGCAGTTCTTC. Protein product: CASSLTDRGDEQFF.

Ten or more counts support this clonotype. The gene calls are TRBV7-6 and TRBJ2-1; the D gene is possibly TRBD2 (7 bases). V lost 1 base and J lost 7, with 14 bases in between. This CDR3 has 15 residues. Germline-derived CDR1 and CDR2 are SGHVS and FNYEAQ. CDR3 sequence: CASSLGGGPRNEQFF. The DNA of the CDR3 is TGTGCCAGCAGCTTAGGGGGGGGGCCTAGGAATGAGCAGTTCTTC.

The chain couples TRBV4-2 to TRBJ2-5, with D perhaps given as TRBD1 or TRBD2 (5 bases each). V dropped 3 bases and J dropped 5 bases, with 10 bases sitting between them. The germline V gene has CDR1 LGHNA and CDR2 YNFKEQ. The CDR3 loop spans 13 amino acids. CDR3 nucleotides: TGTGCCAGCAGCCAGCTCGGGGCGGAGACCCAGTACTTC. It translates to CASSQLGAETQYF.

The chain has TRBV10-3 and TRBJ2-1; 8 nucleotides agree with TRBD1. There are 16 residues in the CDR3. The germline gives CDR1 ENHRY, CDR2 SYGVKD. Trimming cost V 9 bases and J 8 bases; bases outside gene matches: 18. The CDR3 protein is CAIYWHQGARFDEQFF. CDR3 bases: TGTGCCATATATTGGCATCAGGGGGCGAGATTTGATGAGCAGTTCTTC.